The T cell receptor (beta chain) described here comes from a study of blood T cell repertoires in COVID-19. Which cohort a participant joined came from the clinical history participants gave. Germline V gene sequence: CDR1 LNHDA, CDR2 SQIVND (reference sequence). The CDR3 runs to 16 residues. The V segment lost 3 bases and the J segment 5 bases; nucleotides outside the gene matches: 12. The protocol was immunoSEQ multiplex PCR, while the TCRdb copy is restricted to in-frame clones and leaves out a portion. Among 140,000 or so clones listed, around 80% were seen once. This sequence was found in a young woman who had been exposed to COVID-19. This sequence joins TRBV19 and TRBJ1-2, with 7 bases lining up with TRBD1. The specimen sequenced was PBMCs or T cells enriched from blood (not recorded which). Written as DNA, the CDR3 is TGTGCCAGTAGTATGAGGGGGCAAATAGGCGGTTATGGCTACACCTTC. This encodes CASSMRGQIGGYGYTF.